This T cell receptor beta chain was identified in a study of tumor-infiltrating lymphocytes in primary liver carcinoma. Findings of the study overall: Tumor top-250-clone fraction significantly exceeded that of blood (p = 0.039).

Unsorted bulk tissue, about 17-33 mg of it, served as the source for co-extraction of RNA and DNA. Treatment of the patients' primary liver carcinoma consisted of surgical resection. Chronic HBV infection, which was untreated, was present in the patients. The researchers produced TCR beta cDNA from 500 ng total RNA with a constant-region primer. It was through three nested multiplex PCR rounds of slightly modified ARM-PCR that TCR beta libraries arose. For approximately 10 cycles apiece, the opening two PCR rounds ran with TRBV1-TRBV30 forward primers and a C-beta reverse primer. Each CDR3 protein gets one entry after TCRdb re-called the multiplex PCR reads with MiXCR. The top ten hold approximately 27% of the sample, which has approximately 80,000 distinct CDR3 sequences, around 66% seen once. Note on this clonotype: The antigen remains unidentified. One junction end disagrees with the germline gene, perhaps due to a read error.

Germline-derived CDR1 and CDR2 are MNHNS and SASEGT. This CDR3 region has 18 residues. The receptor comes from a man aged 35-49 years with primary liver carcinoma and hepatitis B virus infection. Input material: tumor-adjacent normal liver tissue. The rearrangement joins TRBV6-1 to TRBJ2-7; 7 bases match TRBD1. In DNA form, the CDR3 reads TGTGCTGGCAGTGAATATAATTGGATCGGGACAGAGACCTACGAACAGTACTTC. Encoded protein: CAGSEYNWIGTETYEQYF.